A selection of T cell receptor beta chains follows, all from one sample in a study of blood T cell repertoires in COVID-19. This table comes from immunoSEQ multiplex PCR, and its TCRdb copy is limited to in-frame clones, with some not included. This table has around 58,000 clones, approximately 87% appearing once. The sequenced sample was peripheral blood. The receptor set was obtained from a human donor in a cohort sampled during active COVID-19. CDR3s leave out the opening cysteine and the closing phenylalanine or tryptophan. The D gene is left open where the match is weak.

V gene: TRBV18
D gene: .
J gene: TRBJ2-3
CDR3 protein: ASSYLRGGYTDTQY

V gene: TRBV15
D gene: .
J gene: TRBJ1-5
CDR3 protein: ATSSGGRINQPQH

V gene: TRBV7-2
D gene: .
J gene: TRBJ2-7
CDR3 protein: ASSLSQVLGYEQY

V gene: TRBV10-2
D gene: TRBD1
J gene: TRBJ2-7
CDR3 protein: ASTPGQGGYEQY

V gene: TRBV18
D gene: .
J gene: TRBJ2-7
CDR3 protein: ASSPQGGYEQY

V gene: TRBV4-3
D gene: TRBD1
J gene: TRBJ2-1
CDR3 protein: ASSRKTTGLYNEQF

V gene: TRBV6-2/TRBV6-3
D gene: .
J gene: TRBJ1-2
CDR3 protein: ASSSLRAGGYT

V gene: TRBV3-1/TRBV3-2
D gene: .
J gene: TRBJ2-5
CDR3 protein: ASGGRGSGAQY

V gene: TRBV30
D gene: .
J gene: TRBJ1-5
CDR3 protein: ASKQPGGREQPQH

V gene: TRBV12-3/TRBV12-4
D gene: TRBD1
J gene: TRBJ2-7
CDR3 protein: ASSPHRGMEQY

V gene: TRBV28
D gene: .
J gene: TRBJ1-4
CDR3 protein: ASSLGPRGKLF

V gene: TRBV3-1/TRBV3-2
D gene: .
J gene: TRBJ2-3
CDR3 protein: ASSQHSSDTQY

V gene: TRBV5-1
D gene: TRBD2
J gene: TRBJ2-5
CDR3 protein: ASSLLAGEETQY

V gene: TRBV28
D gene: .
J gene: TRBJ2-1
CDR3 protein: ASQGGPALYNEQF

V gene: TRBV19
D gene: .
J gene: TRBJ2-2
CDR3 protein: ASRGARDTGELF

V gene: TRBV6-5
D gene: .
J gene: TRBJ2-7
CDR3 protein: ASSYSGGGPYEQY

V gene: TRBV5-8
D gene: TRBD1
J gene: TRBJ1-5
CDR3 protein: ASSSGQLHGNQPQH

V gene: TRBV2
D gene: .
J gene: TRBJ1-5
CDR3 protein: ASSVLGGQPQH

V gene: TRBV5-5
D gene: TRBD1
J gene: TRBJ1-5
CDR3 protein: ASSSGFATGGGQPQH

V gene: TRBV3-1/TRBV3-2
D gene: TRBD1
J gene: TRBJ1-1
CDR3 protein: ASSGQYRGTEAF

V gene: TRBV19
D gene: .
J gene: TRBJ1-5
CDR3 protein: ASTPRRGRVEGNQPQH

V gene: TRBV5-1
D gene: .
J gene: TRBJ1-2
CDR3 protein: ASSRTTGRESGYT

V gene: TRBV6-5
D gene: .
J gene: TRBJ1-1
CDR3 protein: ASSYSGGFAEAF

V gene: TRBV6-5
D gene: .
J gene: TRBJ2-7
CDR3 protein: ASSLLDWAYEQY

V gene: TRBV29-1
D gene: .
J gene: TRBJ1-1
CDR3 protein: SGHRDMNTEAF

V gene: TRBV5-1
D gene: TRBD1
J gene: TRBJ1-1
CDR3 protein: ASSLVGTENTEAF

V gene: TRBV11-2
D gene: .
J gene: TRBJ1-6
CDR3 protein: ASSLGALSSYNSPLH

V gene: TRBV7-2
D gene: .
J gene: TRBJ1-1
CDR3 protein: ASTVRTGIRTEAF

V gene: TRBV18
D gene: TRBD1
J gene: TRBJ1-6
CDR3 protein: ASSLGQEAPLH

V gene: TRBV7-7
D gene: TRBD2
J gene: TRBJ2-1
CDR3 protein: ASSSTAGGIHNEQF

V gene: TRBV6-1
D gene: .
J gene: TRBJ1-1
CDR3 protein: ASSEQTGTEAF

V gene: TRBV10-1
D gene: .
J gene: TRBJ2-7
CDR3 protein: ASSDGALRYEQY

V gene: TRBV28
D gene: .
J gene: TRBJ1-2
CDR3 protein: ASSLGGRGSYGYT

V gene: TRBV30
D gene: TRBD1
J gene: TRBJ1-5
CDR3 protein: AWSVLWGQGGNQPQH

V gene: TRBV19
D gene: .
J gene: TRBJ1-1
CDR3 protein: ASSIRQSHTGPEAF

V gene: TRBV28
D gene: .
J gene: TRBJ1-1
CDR3 protein: ASGGGAF

V gene: TRBV11-2
D gene: TRBD2
J gene: TRBJ2-5
CDR3 protein: ASSPSRRGSRGTQY

V gene: TRBV5-1
D gene: .
J gene: TRBJ1-6
CDR3 protein: ASSPNSGESPLH

V gene: TRBV7-7
D gene: .
J gene: TRBJ2-5
CDR3 protein: ASSPGHGGPQY

V gene: TRBV5-1
D gene: TRBD1
J gene: TRBJ2-5
CDR3 protein: ASSLGTGGLETQY

V gene: TRBV9
D gene: TRBD2
J gene: TRBJ2-1
CDR3 protein: ASSLSGGLYNNEQF

V gene: TRBV6-6
D gene: .
J gene: TRBJ1-1
CDR3 protein: ASSRAGAGGIEAF